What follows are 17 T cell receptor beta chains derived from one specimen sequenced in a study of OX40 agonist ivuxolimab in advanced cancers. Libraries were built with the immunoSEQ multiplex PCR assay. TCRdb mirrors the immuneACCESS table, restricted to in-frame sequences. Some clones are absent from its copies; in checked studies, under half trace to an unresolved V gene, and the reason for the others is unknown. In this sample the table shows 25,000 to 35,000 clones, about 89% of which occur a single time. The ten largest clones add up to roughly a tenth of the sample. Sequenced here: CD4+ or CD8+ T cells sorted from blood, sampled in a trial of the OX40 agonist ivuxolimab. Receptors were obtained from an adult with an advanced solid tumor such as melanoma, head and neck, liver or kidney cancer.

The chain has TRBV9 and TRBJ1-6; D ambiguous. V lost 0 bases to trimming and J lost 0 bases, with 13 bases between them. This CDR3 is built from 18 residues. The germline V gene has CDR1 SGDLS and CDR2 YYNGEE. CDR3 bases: TGTGCCAGCAGCGTAGGCACAGCCGCCAGCTCCTATAATTCACCCCTCCACTTT. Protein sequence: CASSVGTAASSYNSPLHF.

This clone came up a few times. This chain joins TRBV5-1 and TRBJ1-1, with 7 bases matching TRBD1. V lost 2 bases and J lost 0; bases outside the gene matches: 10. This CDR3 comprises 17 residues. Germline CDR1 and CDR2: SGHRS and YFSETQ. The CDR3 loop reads CASSFDRDLQMNTEAFF. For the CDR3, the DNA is TGCGCCAGCAGCTTCGACAGGGACCTACAAATGAACACTGAAGCTTTCTTT. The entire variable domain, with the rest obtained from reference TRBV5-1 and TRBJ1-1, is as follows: KAGVTQTPRYLIKTRGQQVTLSCSPISGHRSVSWYQQTPGQGLQFLFEYFSETQRNKGNFPGRFSGRQFSNSRSEMNVSTLELGDSALYLCASSFDRDLQMNTEAFFGQGTRLTVV.

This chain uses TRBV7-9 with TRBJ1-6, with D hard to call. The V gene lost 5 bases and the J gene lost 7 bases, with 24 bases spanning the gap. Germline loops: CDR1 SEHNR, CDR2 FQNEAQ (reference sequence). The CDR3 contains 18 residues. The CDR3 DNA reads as TGTGCCAGCAGCACCCTCCGGCCCGGGCACCTTTTGAATTCACCCCTCCACTTT. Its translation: CASSTLRPGHLLNSPLHF.

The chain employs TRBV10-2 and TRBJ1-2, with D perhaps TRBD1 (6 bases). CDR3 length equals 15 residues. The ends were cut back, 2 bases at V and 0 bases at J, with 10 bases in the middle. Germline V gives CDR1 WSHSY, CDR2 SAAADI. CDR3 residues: CASSEVGAANYGYTF. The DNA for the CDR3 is TGCGCCAGCAGTGAGGTGGGGGCAGCTAACTATGGCTACACCTTC.

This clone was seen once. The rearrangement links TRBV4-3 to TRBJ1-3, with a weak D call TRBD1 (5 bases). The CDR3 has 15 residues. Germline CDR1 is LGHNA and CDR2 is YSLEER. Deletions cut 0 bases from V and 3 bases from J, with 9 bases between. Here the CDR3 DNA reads TGCGCCAGCAGCCAAGATTTGGGGGGTGGAAACACCATATATTTT. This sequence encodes CASSQDLGGGNTIYF.

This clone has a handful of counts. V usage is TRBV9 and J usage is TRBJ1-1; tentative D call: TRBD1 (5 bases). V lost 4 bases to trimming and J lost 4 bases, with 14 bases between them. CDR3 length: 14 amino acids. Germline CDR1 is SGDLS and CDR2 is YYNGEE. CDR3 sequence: CASSLSGLLTEAFF. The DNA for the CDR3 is TGTGCCAGCAGCTTGTCAGGGCTTCTCACTGAAGCTTTCTTT.

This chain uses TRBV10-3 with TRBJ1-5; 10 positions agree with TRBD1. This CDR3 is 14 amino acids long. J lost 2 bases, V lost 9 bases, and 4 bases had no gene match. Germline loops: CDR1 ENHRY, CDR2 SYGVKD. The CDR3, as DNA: TGTGCCATGTCCGGGACAGGGGGCAATCAGCCCCAGCATTTT. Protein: CAMSGTGGNQPQHF.

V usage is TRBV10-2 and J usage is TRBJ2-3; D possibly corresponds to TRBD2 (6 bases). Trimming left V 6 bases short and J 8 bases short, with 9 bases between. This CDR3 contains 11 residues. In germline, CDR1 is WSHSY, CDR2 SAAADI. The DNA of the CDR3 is TGCGCCAGCAGCTGGGACTTTACGCAGTATTTT. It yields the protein CASSWDFTQYF.

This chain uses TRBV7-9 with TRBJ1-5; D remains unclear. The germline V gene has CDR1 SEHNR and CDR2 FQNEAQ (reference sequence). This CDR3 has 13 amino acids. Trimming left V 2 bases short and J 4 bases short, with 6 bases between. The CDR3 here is CASSLSVNQPQHF. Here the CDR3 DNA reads TGTGCCAGCAGCTTAAGTGTTAATCAGCCCCAGCATTTT. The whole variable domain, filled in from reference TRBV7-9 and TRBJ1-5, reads DTGVSQNPRHKITKRGQNVTFRCDPISEHNRLYWYRQTLGQGPEFLTYFQNEAQLEKSRLLSDRFSAERPKGSFSTLEIQRTEQGDSAMYLCASSLSVNQPQHFGDGTRLSIL.

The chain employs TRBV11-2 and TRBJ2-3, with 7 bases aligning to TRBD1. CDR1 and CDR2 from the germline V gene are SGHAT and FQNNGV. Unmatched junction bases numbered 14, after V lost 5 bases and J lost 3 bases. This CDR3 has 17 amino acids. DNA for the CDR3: TGTGCCAGCAGCCCGAGACGGCTGGGACAGAAAACAGATACGCAGTATTTT. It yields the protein CASSPRRLGQKTDTQYF.

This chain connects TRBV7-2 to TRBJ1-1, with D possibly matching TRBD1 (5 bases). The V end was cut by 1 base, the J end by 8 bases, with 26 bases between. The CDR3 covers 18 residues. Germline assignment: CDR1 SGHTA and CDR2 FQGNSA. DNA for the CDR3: TGTGCCAGCAGCTTAGGGGAGGAGGGGCCGCTAAGCATGTTCGAAGCTTTCTTT. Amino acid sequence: CASSLGEEGPLSMFEAFF.

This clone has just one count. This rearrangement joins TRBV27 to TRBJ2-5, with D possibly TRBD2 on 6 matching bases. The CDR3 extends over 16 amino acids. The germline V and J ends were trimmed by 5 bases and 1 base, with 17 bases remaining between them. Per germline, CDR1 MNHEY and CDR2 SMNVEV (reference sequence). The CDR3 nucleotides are TGTGCCAGCAGTATGAGGCCTAGCGAGGTCCAAGAGACCCAGTACTTC. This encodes CASSMRPSEVQETQYF.

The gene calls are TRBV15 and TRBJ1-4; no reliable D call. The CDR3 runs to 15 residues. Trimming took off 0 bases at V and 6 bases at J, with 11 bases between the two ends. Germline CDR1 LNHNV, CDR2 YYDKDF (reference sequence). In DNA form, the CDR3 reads TGTGCCACCAGCAGAGAGGACGGGGATCATGAAAAACTGTTTTTT. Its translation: CATSREDGDHEKLFF.

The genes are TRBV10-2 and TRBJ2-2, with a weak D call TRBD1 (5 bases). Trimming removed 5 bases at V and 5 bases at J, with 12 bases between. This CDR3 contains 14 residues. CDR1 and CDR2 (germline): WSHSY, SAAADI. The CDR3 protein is CASSWGPPTGELFF. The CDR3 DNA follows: TGCGCCAGCAGTTGGGGCCCTCCAACCGGGGAGCTGTTTTTT.

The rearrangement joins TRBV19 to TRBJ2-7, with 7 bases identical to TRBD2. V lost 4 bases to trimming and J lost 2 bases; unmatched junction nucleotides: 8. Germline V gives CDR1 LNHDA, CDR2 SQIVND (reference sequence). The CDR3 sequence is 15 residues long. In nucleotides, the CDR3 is TGTGCCAGTAGTAGCCTAGGCGGGACTACCTACGAGCAGTACTTC. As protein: CASSSLGGTTYEQYF.

The CDR3 sequence is CASSVGRSTGNTIYF. CDR3 in DNA: TGTGCCAGTAGTGTTGGACGGTCGACTGGAAACACCATATATTTT. This chain links TRBV19 with TRBJ1-3; D is uncertain. Per the germline V gene, CDR1 is LNHDA and CDR2 is SQIVND (reference sequence). The CDR3 runs 15 residues. V was shortened by 5 bases and J by 2 bases, with 13 bases between the two germline ends.

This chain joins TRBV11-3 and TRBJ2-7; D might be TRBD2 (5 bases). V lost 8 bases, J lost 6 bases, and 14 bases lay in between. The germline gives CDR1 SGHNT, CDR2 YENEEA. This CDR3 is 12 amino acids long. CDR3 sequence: CASGRGSGEQYF. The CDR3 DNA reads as TGTGCCAGCGGGAGAGGGTCGGGCGAGCAGTACTTC. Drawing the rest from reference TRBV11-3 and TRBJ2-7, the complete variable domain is EAGVVQSPRYKIIEKKQPVAFWCNPISGHNTLYWYLQNLGQGPELLIRYENEEAVDDSQLPKDRFSAERLKGVDSTLKIQPAELGDSAVYLCASGRGSGEQYFGPGTRLTVT.